Each of the 2 T cell receptor beta chains below was sequenced from the same sample in a study of graft-versus-host responses after intestinal transplantation. The antigens these receptors bind are not known. Here immunoSEQ multiplex PCR was the method, and the copy in TCRdb shows in-frame clones only, minus some. This table has under 150,000 clones, approximately 90% appearing once. Sequenced here: unstimulated CD4+ T cells sorted from spleen or lymph node cells, sampled before intestinal transplant. The source is a human donor who received an intestinal transplant.

The V and J genes are TRBV11-2 and TRBJ2-5; 14 bases match TRBD2. Germline V gives CDR1 SGHAT, CDR2 FQNNGV. Trimming at V came to 0 bases and at J to 4 bases, leaving 10 bases not matched to a gene. The CDR3 extends over 19 amino acids. The CDR3: CASSLDPLRLAGGRETQYF. For the CDR3, the DNA is TGTGCCAGCAGCTTAGACCCCTTAAGACTAGCGGGGGGGAGAGAGACCCAGTACTTC.

The CDR3 DNA sequence: TGCGCCAGCCGCCGACTAGCGGGGGGGCCCCGGTTGGATGAGCAGTTCTTC. Its protein is CASRRLAGGPRLDEQFF. The chain recombines TRBV5-1 with TRBJ2-1; TRBD2 aligns across 14 bases. Germline assignment: CDR1 SGHRS and CDR2 YFSETQ. Trimming cost V 7 bases and J 8 bases; bases outside gene matches: 14. The CDR3 runs to 17 residues.